Following are 12 T cell receptor beta chains from one sample sequenced in a study of OX40 agonist ivuxolimab in advanced cancers. Sequencing was performed with immunoSEQ multiplex PCR; in TCRdb, only in-frame clones are kept and a portion is missing. This table holds around 100,000 clones, approximately 90% found once. Sequencing was performed on CD4+ or CD8+ T cells sorted from blood, taken in a trial of the OX40 agonist ivuxolimab. The receptors here all came from an adult with an advanced solid tumor such as melanoma, head and neck, liver or kidney cancer.

The V and J genes are TRBV7-4 and TRBJ2-7, with TRBD2 matching 8 bases. The J segment lost 3 bases and the V segment lost 7 bases, leaving 5 bases of the junction unmatched. Germline V gene lookup returns CDR1 SGHVT and CDR2 SQSDAQ. The CDR3 has 13 amino acids. CDR3 bases: TGTGCCAGCACCGGGACTAGGAACTACGAGCAGTACTTC. This translates into CASTGTRNYEQYF. Using reference TRBV7-4 and TRBJ2-7 for the parts outside the CDR3, the full variable domain is GAGVSQSPRYKVAKRGRDVALRCDSISGHVTLYWYRQTLGQGSEVLTYSQSDAQRDKSGRPSGRFSAERPERSVSTLKIQRTEQGDSAVYLCASTGTRNYEQYFGPGTRLTVT.

This clone was seen just once. The chain carries TRBV7-9 and TRBJ2-5; D may correspond to TRBD1 or TRBD2 (5 bases each). Germline CDR1 is SEHNR and CDR2 is FQNEAQ (reference sequence). The CDR3 is 16 residues long. V shed 4 bases and J shed 1 base, with 16 bases lying between them. The DNA for the CDR3 is TGTGCCAGCAGCTCGTGGGGGATTGGGGGCCAAGAGACCCAGTACTTC. The encoded protein is CASSSWGIGGQETQYF.

The chain joins TRBV2 to TRBJ1-2, with a weak D call TRBD1 (5 bases). The CDR3 is 12 amino acids. The V end was cut by 3 bases, the J end by 8 bases, with 10 bases between. CDR1 and CDR2 (germline): SNHLY, FYNNEI. The CDR3 loop reads CASSEGEFGYTF. In nucleotides, the CDR3 is TGTGCCAGCAGTGAGGGGGAGTTCGGCTACACCTTC.

The chain links TRBV28 to TRBJ2-4; tentatively, D is TRBD1 or TRBD2 (5 bases each). Trimming shortened V by 1 base and J by 1 base, and 8 bases separated the two germline ends. This CDR3 is built from 15 residues. Germline CDR1 and CDR2: MDHEN and SYDVKM. The CDR3 sequence is CASSLSGLAKNIQYF. CDR3 sequence (DNA): TGTGCCAGCAGTTTATCGGGGCTCGCCAAAAACATTCAGTACTTC.

The chain employs TRBV11-3 and TRBJ2-5; 7 bases agree with TRBD1. V lost 5 bases to trimming and J lost 0 bases; unmatched junction nucleotides: 9. Germline loops: CDR1 SGHNT, CDR2 YENEEA. The CDR3 is 16 amino acids. Written as DNA, the CDR3 is TGTGCCAGCAGCCGTACGACAGGGCGAAACCAAGAGACCCAGTACTTC. Translated, it gives CASSRTTGRNQETQYF.

The chain uses TRBV5-1 and TRBJ2-2, with a weak D call TRBD2 (5 bases). Trimming removed 2 bases from V and 6 bases from J, with 17 bases in between. The CDR3 totals 16 residues. Germline values: CDR1 SGHRS, CDR2 YFSETQ. The CDR3 sequence is CASSFWDAKRAGELFF. CDR3 nucleotide sequence: TGCGCCAGCAGCTTTTGGGATGCCAAGAGGGCCGGGGAGCTGTTTTTT.

V and J are TRBV14 and TRBJ2-7, with D maybe TRBD1 (5 bases). The V end lost 1 base, the J end lost 0 bases, and 10 bases lay between the germline ends. This CDR3 has 15 residues. Per germline, CDR1 SGHDN and CDR2 FVKESK. In DNA, the CDR3 is TGTGCCAGCAGCCAAGTTGGGGCTGCCTCCTACGAGCAGTACTTC. Amino acid sequence: CASSQVGAASYEQYF. Full variable domain (remainder filled in from reference TRBV14 and TRBJ2-7): EAGVTQFPSHSVIEKGQTVTLRCDPISGHDNLYWYRRVMGKEIKFLLHFVKESKQDESGMPNNRFLAERTGGTYSTLKVQPAELEDSGVYFCASSQVGAASYEQYFGPGTRLTVT.

V and J are TRBV10-3 and TRBJ2-7, with 10 bases fitting TRBD1. The CDR3 runs to 13 residues. With V trimmed by 10 bases and J by 7 bases, 10 bases remained unmatched. The germline V gene has CDR1 ENHRY and CDR2 SYGVKD. The CDR3 DNA follows: TGTGCCACCGCGGGACAGGGGAAAGGGGAGCAGTACTTC. This encodes CATAGQGKGEQYF.

The J gene is TRBJ2-5, the V gene TRBV14; 8 bases fit TRBD1. The CDR3 has 14 residues. After removal of 2 bases from V and 2 bases from J, the junction contained 1 base not matched to a gene. Germline CDR1 is SGHDN and CDR2 is FVKESK. The CDR3 loop is CASSQNRGQETQYF. The DNA of the CDR3 is TGTGCCAGCAGCCAAAACAGGGGGCAAGAGACCCAGTACTTC.

The chain links TRBV7-2 to TRBJ2-1, with a possible D match to TRBD2 (7 bases). Germline CDR1 reads SGHTA; CDR2 reads FQGNSA. This CDR3 has 15 amino acids. V shed 5 bases and J shed 12 bases, with 23 bases lying between them. This CDR3 is CASSPGGLSGISQFF. The CDR3, as DNA: TGTGCCAGCAGCCCCGGGGGGCTGAGCGGGATTTCGCAGTTCTTC.

The chain uses TRBV6-5 and TRBJ2-3; D is unresolved. This CDR3 spans 14 amino acids. Germline lookup yields CDR1 MNHEY and CDR2 SVGAGI. V shed 0 bases and J shed 0 bases, with 4 bases lying between them. This CDR3 reads CASSYSSSTDTQYF. Here the CDR3 DNA reads TGTGCCAGCAGTTACTCGAGTAGCACAGATACGCAGTATTTT.

The chain uses TRBV5-1 and TRBJ1-2, with a tentative D call TRBD1 (5 bases). V was clipped by 4 bases and J by 2 bases, with 12 bases between them. Germline V gene sequence: CDR1 SGHRS, CDR2 YFSETQ. The CDR3 extends over 14 amino acids. The CDR3 nucleotides read TGCGCCAGCAGCGCCCGGACACAAAACTATGGCTACACCTTC. Amino acids: CASSARTQNYGYTF.